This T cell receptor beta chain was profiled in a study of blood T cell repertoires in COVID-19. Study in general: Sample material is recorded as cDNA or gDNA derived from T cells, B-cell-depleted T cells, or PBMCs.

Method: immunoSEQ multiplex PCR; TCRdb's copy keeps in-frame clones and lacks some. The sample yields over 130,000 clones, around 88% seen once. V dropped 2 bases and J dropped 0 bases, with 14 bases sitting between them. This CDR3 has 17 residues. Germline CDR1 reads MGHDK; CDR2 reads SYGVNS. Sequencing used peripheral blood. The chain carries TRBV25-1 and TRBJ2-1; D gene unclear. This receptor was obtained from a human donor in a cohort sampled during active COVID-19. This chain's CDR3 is CASSELLALSSYNEQFF. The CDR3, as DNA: TGTGCCAGCAGTGAACTCTTAGCACTCAGCTCCTACAATGAGCAGTTCTTC.